Sequencing of this TCR beta chain was carried out in a study of T cells after posttransplantation cyclophosphamide (dated by TCRdb to the mid-2010s). Concerning the study at large: Using TRB sequencing, the study followed how the T cell repertoire rebuilt after myeloablative bone marrow transplantation with posttransplantation cyclophosphamide given as GVHD prophylaxis. Antigen receptor sequencing covered samples from a few dozen PTCy-treated patients and some 15 of their related bone marrow donors. Blood from all 30 or so PTCy patients with 1-year posttransplant specimens was subjected to TRB sequencing. In 3 patients, up to 3 additional blood samples taken between 2 and 5.2 years after transplant also underwent TRB sequencing, as did pretransplant blood from 4 patients. Because TRA and TRB clonality correlated tightly in ten or so samples, later TCR analyses were limited to TRB. Public TRB sequences were checked against a database of over 3,000 sequences associated with responses to pathogens, tumor antigens, self-antigens and alloantigens. On the study overall, not on this receptor specifically: At 1-2 months, donor-recipient similarity was low but rose over the first year, and the later blood repertoires were often dominated by donor CD8+ memory clones. The TRB repertoires of T cells infiltrating skin or GI tract showed only limited overlap with the TRB repertoires of T cells in blood. Across roughly 45 patients, recipient CMV seropositivity and CMV reactivation were highly associated with TRB clonality; PTCy diversity was similar to CNI/methotrexate controls.

TRB sequencing used genomic DNA with the immunoSEQ assay at survey resolution or the hsTCRB kit. On the study's bioinformatics: The immunoSEQ software handled the initial read processing, while the LymphoSeq R package was used for the repertoire analyses. Clonality was computed as 1 minus normalized Shannon entropy, and a Gini coefficient was also calculated for each TRB dataset. To infer phenotypes in unsorted samples, TRB sequences from sorted subsets of the recipient or donor were mapped onto unsorted samples from the same recipient. The source is immuneACCESS, and TCRdb retained only in-frame sequences with V and J called. Part of the clones is not carried over; for the studies checked, unresolved V genes explain less than half of this, and the remainder is unexplained. V, J and clone size reflect that table, while D and trimming were determined from the DNA. For this sample the table reports tens of thousands of clones, with no clone seen just once. 6.5% to 7% of the sample is held by the ten biggest clonotypes.

V lost 6 bases and J lost 1 base; the stretch between them is 21 bases long. Spanning cysteine to phenylalanine, the CDR3 consists of 17 amino acids. The CDR3 DNA has 51 bases and is translated from base 1. The germline V gene (reference sequence) yields MNHEY for CDR1 and SMNVEV for CDR2. This clone was seen at least ten times. Which antigen it targets is not known. Nothing much larger sits one base from this clone, and base qualities are not available. Peripheral blood samples were provided by related bone marrow donors on the day of marrow donation. Peripheral blood and bone marrow mononuclear cells were isolated by Ficoll-Hypaque density centrifugation and were cryopreserved.

This sequence was found in a woman aged 45-60 years in good health and a related stem cell transplant donor. This receptor chain uses TRBV27 and TRBJ1-1; no D gene can be assigned with confidence. Sequencing was done on a sample of PBMCs. The CDR3 has the sequence CASRTRLARRRNTEAFF. The base sequence is TGTGCCAGCAGGACACGGCTCGCCCGACGGAGGAACACTGAAGCTTTCTTT.